This T cell receptor (beta chain) was captured in a study of OX40 agonist ivuxolimab in advanced cancers. Study-wide background: Ivuxolimab, which is an agonistic anti-OX40 (CD134) antibody, was administered to the patients.

Blood draws occurred at baseline, cycle 4 day 1, and cycle 7 day 1. The method was immunoSEQ multiplex PCR; TCRdb's version includes in-frame clones alone and lacks a portion of them. The profile shows about 120,000 clones, around 91% of them singletons. The sample here was CD4+ or CD8+ T cells sorted from blood, taken in a trial of the OX40 agonist ivuxolimab. This receptor was identified in an adult with an advanced solid tumor such as melanoma, head and neck, liver or kidney cancer.

CDR3 coding DNA: TGTGCCAGCAGCGAGGGGGGGTACCCCTACGAGCAGTACTTC. This gives the protein CASSEGGYPYEQYF. V and J are TRBV7-2 and TRBJ2-7; possibly TRBD2 for D (7 bases). CDR3 length equals 14 residues. Germline V gene sequence: CDR1 SGHTA, CDR2 FQGNSA. The V and J ends lost 5 bases and 2 bases respectively, with 13 bases between them.